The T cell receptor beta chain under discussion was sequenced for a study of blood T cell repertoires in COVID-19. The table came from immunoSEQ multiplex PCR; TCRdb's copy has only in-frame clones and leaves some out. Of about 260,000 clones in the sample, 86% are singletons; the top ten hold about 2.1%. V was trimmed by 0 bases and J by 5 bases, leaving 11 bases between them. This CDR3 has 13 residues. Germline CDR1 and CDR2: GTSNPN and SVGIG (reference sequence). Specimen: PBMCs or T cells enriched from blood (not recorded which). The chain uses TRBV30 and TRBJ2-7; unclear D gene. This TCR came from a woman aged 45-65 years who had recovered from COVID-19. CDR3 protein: CAWSVQVVHEQYF. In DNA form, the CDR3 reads TGTGCCTGGAGTGTACAAGTGGTCCACGAGCAGTACTTC.